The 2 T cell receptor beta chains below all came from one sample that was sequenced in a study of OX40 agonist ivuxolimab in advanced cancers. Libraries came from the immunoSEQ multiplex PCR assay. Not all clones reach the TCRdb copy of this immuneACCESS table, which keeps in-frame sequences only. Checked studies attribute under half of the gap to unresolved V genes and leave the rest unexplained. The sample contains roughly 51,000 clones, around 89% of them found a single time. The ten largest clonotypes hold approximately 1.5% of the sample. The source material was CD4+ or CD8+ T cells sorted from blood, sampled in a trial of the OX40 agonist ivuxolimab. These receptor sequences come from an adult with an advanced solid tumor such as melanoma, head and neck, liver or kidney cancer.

CDR3 loop: CAWSADTDTQYF. Written as DNA, the CDR3 is TGTGCCTGGAGTGCGGACACAGATACGCAGTATTTT. The genes are TRBV30 and TRBJ2-3; D unresolved. Germline V CDR1 and CDR2: GTSNPN, SVGIG (reference sequence). The CDR3 covers 12 residues. V was pared by 1 base and J by 2 bases, with 4 bases between.

CDR3 amino acids: CASTWGRRSIGYTF. The CDR3 DNA follows: TGTGCCAGCACTTGGGGGAGGAGGAGTATCGGCTACACCTTC. V is TRBV28 and J is TRBJ1-2; maybe TRBD1 (5 bases). CDR1 is MDHEN and CDR2 is SYDVKM in the germline V gene. The length of the CDR3 is 14 residues. V lost 7 bases and J 8 bases, leaving 20 bases between the germline ends.